This TCR beta chain was observed in a study of T cell repertoires in cytomegalovirus infection. Study-wide background: Public TCR beta signatures provided an indication of both CMV infection and a matching HLA type.

MiXCR, run by TCRdb on the reads, gives a single entry per CDR3 protein. The data contain over 450,000 distinct CDR3 sequences, about 10% of them seen just once; the ten biggest clones take up 9.5% to 13%. Germline loops: CDR1 MDHEN, CDR2 SYDVKM. The CDR3 is made up of 12 amino acids. The ends were cut back, 8 bases at V and 3 bases at J, with 11 bases in the middle. Only a few counts were recorded for this clonotype. What it recognizes is unknown. Notes on the study in general: What dominated the ex vivo response were HLA-C-restricted CMV-specific TCR beta clonotypes.

This TCR came from a human donor in good health (CMV status not recorded). Some clones in this sample may be carry-over from other donors' samples. The source material was PBMCs. The V gene is TRBV28, the J gene TRBJ2-7; possible D gene TRBD2, 5 bases. The CDR3 loop is CASCEGYYEQYF. DNA for the CDR3: TGTGCCAGCTGTGAGGGTTACTACGAGCAGTACTTC.